A selection of T cell receptor beta chains follows, all from one sample in a study of blood T cell repertoires in COVID-19. Measured with immunoSEQ multiplex PCR; TCRdb has only the in-frame clones, and not every one. The sample records fewer than 250,000 clones, 89% being singletons. Sequencing used peripheral blood. The receptors shown here come from a man between 60 and 70 years old who had recovered from COVID-19. Each CDR3 is given with its conserved first and last residue. Fields, in order: J gene, V gene, clone size, D gene, CDR3 protein, CDR3 DNA. The D gene is left open where the match is weak. Expanded clones get a size class; other rows say once, few or many, or leave the size out.

J gene: TRBJ2-3
V gene: TRBV30
clone size: NA
D gene: TRBD2
CDR3 protein: CAWRMAGADTQYF
CDR3 DNA: TGTGCCTGGAGGATGGCGGGAGCAGATACGCAGTATTTT

J gene: TRBJ1-2
V gene: TRBV6-4
clone size: NA
D gene: NA
CDR3 protein: CASSPDLFRSYTF
CDR3 DNA: TGTGCCAGCAGTCCAGACCTTTTCAGGTCCTACACCTTC

J gene: TRBJ1-4
V gene: TRBV19
clone size: NA
D gene: NA
CDR3 protein: CASSEGDATNEKLFF
CDR3 DNA: TGTGCCAGTAGTGAAGGAGATGCAACTAATGAAAAACTGTTTTTT

J gene: TRBJ1-4
V gene: TRBV6-5
clone size: NA
D gene: NA
CDR3 protein: CASSRGGTNEKLFF
CDR3 DNA: TGTGCCAGCAGCCGGGGGGGTACTAATGAAAAACTGTTTTTT

J gene: TRBJ2-7
V gene: TRBV19
clone size: NA
D gene: TRBD2
CDR3 protein: CASSIDNSGGYEQYF
CDR3 DNA: TGTGCCAGTAGTATAGATAATAGCGGGGGCTACGAGCAGTACTTC

J gene: TRBJ1-5
V gene: TRBV7-9
clone size: NA
D gene: NA
CDR3 protein: CASSSQGNQPQHF
CDR3 DNA: TGTGCCAGCAGCTCACAGGGAAATCAGCCCCAGCATTTT

J gene: TRBJ1-1
V gene: TRBV2
clone size: NA
D gene: TRBD1
CDR3 protein: CASRDPGQVFGFGEAFF
CDR3 DNA: TGTGCCAGCAGAGACCCAGGACAGGTTTTCGGATTTGGTGAAGCTTTCTTT

J gene: TRBJ1-1
V gene: TRBV3-1/TRBV3-2
clone size: few
D gene: TRBD1
CDR3 protein: CASSQGDRGLLNTEAFF
CDR3 DNA: TGTGCCAGCAGCCAAGGAGACAGGGGACTACTGAACACTGAAGCTTTCTTT

J gene: TRBJ1-2
V gene: TRBV19
clone size: once
D gene: TRBD1
CDR3 protein: CASINRRQGQDGYTF
CDR3 DNA: TGTGCCAGTATTAACCGCCGACAGGGGCAAGATGGCTACACCTTC

J gene: TRBJ1-6
V gene: TRBV9
clone size: NA
D gene: TRBD1
CDR3 protein: CASSGQGIKTYNSPLHF
CDR3 DNA: TGTGCCAGCAGCGGACAGGGGATCAAGACCTATAATTCACCCCTCCACTTT

J gene: TRBJ2-7
V gene: TRBV15
clone size: NA
D gene: TRBD1
CDR3 protein: CATSRRTGNWGDGVEQYF
CDR3 DNA: TGTGCCACCAGCAGAAGGACAGGGAATTGGGGTGACGGGGTCGAGCAGTACTTC

J gene: TRBJ1-4
V gene: TRBV27
clone size: NA
D gene: TRBD1
CDR3 protein: CASSHRTGPNEKLFF
CDR3 DNA: TGTGCCAGCAGTCATAGGACAGGGCCTAATGAAAAACTGTTTTTT

J gene: TRBJ2-5
V gene: TRBV29-1
clone size: NA
D gene: TRBD2
CDR3 protein: CSVAGGGSETQYF
CDR3 DNA: TGCAGCGTTGCGGGCGGGGGTTCAGAGACCCAGTACTTC

J gene: TRBJ2-1
V gene: TRBV6-5
clone size: few
D gene: TRBD1
CDR3 protein: CASEGTGGGHEQFF
CDR3 DNA: TGTGCCAGCGAAGGGACAGGGGGCGGCCATGAGCAGTTCTTC

J gene: TRBJ2-7
V gene: TRBV30
clone size: NA
D gene: TRBD2
CDR3 protein: CAWSGRWTSGLSYEQYF
CDR3 DNA: TGTGCCTGGAGTGGACGTTGGACTAGCGGGCTGTCCTACGAGCAGTACTTC

J gene: TRBJ1-1
V gene: TRBV19
clone size: NA
D gene: TRBD1
CDR3 protein: CASSIHRQGLEAFF
CDR3 DNA: TGTGCCAGTAGTATCCATCGACAGGGGTTGGAAGCTTTCTTT

J gene: TRBJ2-7
V gene: TRBV18
clone size: NA
D gene: TRBD1
CDR3 protein: CASSPGQGAYEQYF
CDR3 DNA: TGTGCCAGCTCACCAGGACAGGGGGCCTACGAGCAGTACTTC

J gene: TRBJ1-2
V gene: TRBV3-1/TRBV3-2
clone size: NA
D gene: NA
CDR3 protein: CASSQDSGAHYGYTF
CDR3 DNA: TGTGCCAGCAGCCAAGATTCAGGGGCGCACTATGGCTACACCTTC

J gene: TRBJ2-3
V gene: TRBV15
clone size: NA
D gene: NA
CDR3 protein: CATSRDIVLRTDTQYF
CDR3 DNA: TGTGCCACCAGCAGAGATATTGTACTACGCACAGATACGCAGTATTTT

J gene: TRBJ2-6
V gene: TRBV13
clone size: NA
D gene: NA
CDR3 protein: CAPRGPSCRAGANVLTF
CDR3 DNA: TGTGCCCCCAGGGGTCCGTCCTGCCGCGCTGGGGCCAACGTCCTGACTTTC

J gene: TRBJ2-7
V gene: TRBV19
clone size: few
D gene: NA
CDR3 protein: CASSSPRGQSGRSYEQYF
CDR3 DNA: TGTGCCAGTAGTTCTCCCCGTGGACAGAGTGGACGTTCCTACGAGCAGTACTTC

J gene: TRBJ2-1
V gene: TRBV19
clone size: NA
D gene: NA
CDR3 protein: CASSMGGPSSYNEQFF
CDR3 DNA: TGTGCCAGTAGTATGGGGGGTCCTAGCTCCTACAATGAGCAGTTCTTC

J gene: TRBJ1-1
V gene: TRBV5-1
clone size: few
D gene: NA
CDR3 protein: CASSLVETEAFF
CDR3 DNA: TGCGCCAGCAGCTTAGTTGAGACTGAAGCTTTCTTT

J gene: TRBJ2-7
V gene: TRBV2
clone size: NA
D gene: NA
CDR3 protein: CASRAGLPVDEQYF
CDR3 DNA: TGTGCCAGCAGGGCAGGGCTCCCGGTCGACGAGCAGTACTTC

J gene: TRBJ1-1
V gene: TRBV5-1
clone size: once
D gene: TRBD1
CDR3 protein: CASRRQGMNTEAFF
CDR3 DNA: TGCGCCAGCAGACGACAGGGCATGAACACTGAAGCTTTCTTT

J gene: TRBJ1-4
V gene: TRBV7-2
clone size: NA
D gene: NA
CDR3 protein: CASSLEGRRANEKLFF
CDR3 DNA: TGTGCCAGCAGCTTAGAAGGTCGCAGGGCTAATGAAAAACTGTTTTTT

J gene: TRBJ1-3
V gene: TRBV7-6
clone size: NA
D gene: TRBD1
CDR3 protein: CASSPLPGQGRPGNTIYF
CDR3 DNA: TGTGCCAGCAGCCCCCTTCCGGGACAGGGGCGACCTGGAAACACCATATATTTT

J gene: TRBJ2-3
V gene: TRBV6-2/TRBV6-3
clone size: NA
D gene: NA
CDR3 protein: CASSLSPDSLDFTDTQYF
CDR3 DNA: TGTGCCAGCAGTCTTTCCCCGGACAGCCTTGATTTCACAGATACGCAGTATTTT

J gene: TRBJ2-3
V gene: TRBV29-1
clone size: once
D gene: TRBD2
CDR3 protein: CSAGASGGRIDTQYF
CDR3 DNA: TGCAGCGCTGGGGCAAGCGGGGGCCGGATAGATACGCAGTATTTT

J gene: TRBJ2-3
V gene: TRBV2
clone size: once
D gene: TRBD1
CDR3 protein: CASRRTGGTDTQYF
CDR3 DNA: TGTGCCAGCAGGAGGACAGGGGGCACAGATACGCAGTATTTT

J gene: TRBJ1-1
V gene: TRBV12-3/TRBV12-4
clone size: NA
D gene: NA
CDR3 protein: CASSFYPGTEAFF
CDR3 DNA: TGTGCCAGCAGCTTTTACCCGGGGACTGAAGCTTTCTTT

J gene: TRBJ2-1
V gene: TRBV24-1
clone size: NA
D gene: NA
CDR3 protein: CATISGDNEQFF
CDR3 DNA: TGTGCCACCATTTCTGGAGACAATGAGCAGTTCTTC

J gene: TRBJ1-4
V gene: TRBV5-1
clone size: NA
D gene: TRBD1
CDR3 protein: CASSSAGTGNEKLFF
CDR3 DNA: TGCGCCAGCAGCTCGGCGGGGACAGGGAATGAAAAACTGTTTTTT

J gene: TRBJ2-1
V gene: TRBV7-8
clone size: NA
D gene: TRBD1
CDR3 protein: CASSGPEGQGFHNEQFF
CDR3 DNA: TGTGCCAGCAGCGGACCGGAGGGACAGGGGTTTCACAATGAGCAGTTCTTC

J gene: TRBJ2-3
V gene: TRBV28
clone size: NA
D gene: TRBD2
CDR3 protein: CASSFRAGGERTDTQYF
CDR3 DNA: TGTGCCAGCAGTTTCCGCGCGGGGGGAGAGAGGACAGATACGCAGTATTTT

J gene: TRBJ2-3
V gene: TRBV5-1
clone size: NA
D gene: TRBD2
CDR3 protein: CASSLEVAGMTQYF
CDR3 DNA: TGCGCCAGCAGCTTGGAGGTAGCGGGGATGACGCAGTATTTT

J gene: TRBJ1-2
V gene: TRBV3-1/TRBV3-2
clone size: NA
D gene: NA
CDR3 protein: CASSQAQSNYGYTF
CDR3 DNA: TGTGCCAGCAGCCAAGCCCAGTCTAACTATGGCTACACCTTC

J gene: TRBJ2-2
V gene: TRBV30
clone size: NA
D gene: TRBD2
CDR3 protein: CACFGGRGTGELFF
CDR3 DNA: TGTGCCTGTTTCGGCGGGAGGGGAACCGGGGAGCTGTTTTTT